The 2 T cell receptor beta chains below all came from one sample that was sequenced in a study of Ad26.COV2.S vaccination and SARS-CoV-2 variants. Generated by immunoSEQ multiplex PCR, the TCRdb table keeps only in-frame clones and is missing some. The table has roughly 400,000 clones, around 92% seen once; the top ten hold more than 1.5%. Described treatment: roughly 18 received Ad26.COV2.S at low or high dose, single or two shots; roughly five received placebo; per-sample allocation not given. On day 63 after the first injection, vaccine and placebo recipients gave samples. Material: peripheral blood, obtained in a trial of Ad26.COV2.S vaccine versus placebo. The receptors stem from a person aged 18-60 years who received the Ad26.COV2.S COVID-19 vaccine or a placebo.

The chain links TRBV19 to TRBJ1-3; D possibly corresponds to TRBD1 (6 bases). The CDR3 runs 20 residues. From germline, CDR1 is LNHDA and CDR2 SQIVND (reference sequence). V lost 8 bases and J lost 0, with 29 bases in between. The CDR3 reads CASLKRSTGAFHNSGNTIYF. CDR3 DNA: TGTGCCAGTTTGAAAAGGTCCACGGGGGCATTTCATAACTCTGGAAACACCATATATTTT.

The gene calls are TRBV4-3 and TRBJ2-7, with D hard to call. Trimming took 1 base from V and 0 from J, leaving 10 bases between them. This CDR3 comprises 15 residues. The germline CDR1 and CDR2 sequences are LGHNA and YSLEER. As DNA, the CDR3 is TGCGCCAGCAGCCAAGGGCCGGACGGCTCCTACGAGCAGTACTTC. Protein sequence: CASSQGPDGSYEQYF.